This T cell receptor (beta chain) was recovered during a study of blood T cell repertoires in COVID-19. Across the study: Sources were T cells, B-cell-depleted T cells, or PBMCs; the material itself was cDNA or gDNA.

The table came from immunoSEQ multiplex PCR; TCRdb's copy has only in-frame clones and leaves some out. The data contain about 87,000 clones, roughly 76% of them singletons. Germline V gene data show CDR1 as MDHEN and CDR2 as SYDVKM. This CDR3 is built from 18 residues. The V gene lost 1 base and the J gene lost 3 bases, with 21 bases spanning the gap. V usage is TRBV28 and J usage is TRBJ2-5; tentatively, D is TRBD2 (6 bases). The receptor was isolated from a woman between 45 and 65 years old with acute or convalescent COVID-19. The sequencing sample was made of peripheral blood. The CDR3 loop is CASSLSRGLGTLEETQYF. The CDR3 region has the DNA TGTGCCAGCAGTTTATCTCGCGGTTTGGGGACTCTAGAAGAGACCCAGTACTTC. The full variable domain, completed using reference TRBV28 and TRBJ2-5, is DVKVTQSSRYLVKRTGEKVFLECVQDMDHENMFWYRQDPGLGLRLIYFSYDVKMKEKGDIPEGYSVSREKKERFSLILESASTNQTSMYLCASSLSRGLGTLEETQYFGPGTRLLVL.